This T cell receptor (beta chain) comes out of a study of T-cell memory formation after mild COVID-19. The wider study: For the most part, TCR clusters were specific to one donor. Study-wide results and limits: The study found contracting CD4+ clones mainly in CM and EM and contracting CD8+ clones in EMRA. The pre-infection memory compartment contained some responding clones, suggesting cross-reactive memory joined.

To note about this clonotype: Its antigen remains unknown.

Employing constant-segment primers, 5'RACE generated TCR alpha and TCR beta cDNA libraries bearing sample barcodes and UMIs. In TCRdb, the 5' RACE reads were re-called with MiXCR into one record per CDR3 protein. The sample has under 600,000 distinct CDR3 sequences, roughly 21% seen once. Between the trimmed V and J ends, which lost 4 bases and 7 bases, there was a span of 16 bases. This CDR3 region has 14 residues. The chain has TRBV12-3 or TRBV12-4 and TRBJ1-2; possible D gene TRBD1, 6 bases. The receptor's source is an adult woman who had mild COVID-19 (a few samples of this study predate the infection). Cell type and time point are not known. Material: PBMCs or a T cell subset sorted from them (not recorded which). CDR3 bases: TGTGCCAGCAGTTCACAGGGAAGTCCTGGTGGCTACACCTTC. Protein: CASSSQGSPGGYTF.